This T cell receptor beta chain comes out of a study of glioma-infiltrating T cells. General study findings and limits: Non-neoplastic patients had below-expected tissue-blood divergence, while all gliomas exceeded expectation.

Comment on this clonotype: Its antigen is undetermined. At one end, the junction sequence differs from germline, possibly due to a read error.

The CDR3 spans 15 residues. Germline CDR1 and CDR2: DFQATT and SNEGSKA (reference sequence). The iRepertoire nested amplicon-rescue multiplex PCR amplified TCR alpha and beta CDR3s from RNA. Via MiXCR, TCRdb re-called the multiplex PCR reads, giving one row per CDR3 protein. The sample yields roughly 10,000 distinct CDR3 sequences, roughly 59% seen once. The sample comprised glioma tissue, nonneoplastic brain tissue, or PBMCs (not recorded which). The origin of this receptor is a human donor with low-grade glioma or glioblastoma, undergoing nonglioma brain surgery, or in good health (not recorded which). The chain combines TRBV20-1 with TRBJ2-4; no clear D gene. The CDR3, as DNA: TGCAGTGCTAGAGCTACCGCGACGAACGGAGACATCCAGTACTTC. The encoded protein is CSARATATNGDIQYF.